Sequencing of this T cell receptor beta chain was carried out in a study of blood T cells in healthy people across ages (dated by TCRdb to the mid-2010s). As for the study more broadly: In model experiments, roughly one uniquely barcoded TCR beta cDNA molecule per two T cells was captured by template switching. Donors of different ages were randomly distributed across sequencing lanes to avoid experimental bias. Two additional independent replicas of 1 million unique cDNA reads from the same blood draw were analyzed for two donors (one aged 18 to 30 and one aged 80 or older). Four age groups were formed from the donors: young (average 16 years), middle-aged (less than 40), aged (roughly 59) and long-lived (more than 75). Age-related changes in TCR beta repertoire diversity were measured in the study by deep sequencing normalized with unique cDNA molecular identifiers.

About this clonotype: Its antigen is not yet known. No clone much larger than this one lies a single base away; base qualities are absent.

Study-wide conclusions, independent of this receptor: The CMV infection status of donors was not known, potentially confounding age-related changes in expanded clonotypes. Bulk unsorted PBMC profiling prevented conclusive comparison of naive and antigen-experienced compartments. Observed TCR beta diversity per million T cells fell roughly linearly with age, and a significant reduction was already apparent by age around 44. Compared with the aged group, the long-lived group had more naive CD4+ T cells, fewer expanded clones and increased TCR diversity, a pattern suggesting age selection. There was a strong correlation between observed TCR beta diversity and the percentage of naive T cells measured by flow cytometry. Estimates of total diversity from one million sequenced T cells were regarded as lower bounds and underestimates.

The roughly 38 donors, aged roughly 6 to 95 years, were systemically healthy Caucasian individuals from Russia. About 10 milliliters of peripheral blood were drawn from each donor into EDTA-treated Vacutainer tubes. PBMCs were isolated by Ficoll-Paque density-gradient centrifugation, with at least 6 million obtained per sample. Trizol reagent was used to extract total RNA from PBMCs, with at least 6 micrograms per sample. For every donor, an aliquot of PBMCs went through flow cytometry to measure the percentages of naive CD45RAhigh/CD27high T cells. Its CDR3 holds 18 amino acids, cysteine through phenylalanine. The retained sequence is limited to the CDR3, 54 bases, with the frame set at the first base. CDR1 and CDR2 (LGHDT, YNNKEL) derive from the germline V gene (reference sequence). Trimming at the junction amounts to 4 bases on V and 1 base on J, and the germline ends lie 22 bases apart. The library was obtained by 5' RACE. TCRdb shows the sequencer as Illumina HiSeq 2500. The second PCR ran for about 7 to 11 cycles and used a J-beta primer mix along with a sample-barcoded 5' primer. A unique molecular identifier was introduced onto each TCR beta cDNA molecule by a template-switch 5' adaptor carrying 12 random nucleotides. At least 2.5 million CDR3-containing paired-end reads were obtained from each sample. First-strand cDNA was synthesized from all RNA with the Mint cDNA synthesis kit, primed by a TRBC-specific oligonucleotide. After uracil-DNA glycosylase treatment, a first 18-cycle PCR used universal primers M1SS and BC2_uni_R on all cDNA. Per the source publication's procedure: Normalization of each sample was performed by random selection of 1 million high-quality reads, each carrying a distinct molecular identifier. Reads sharing molecular identifiers were discarded rather than binned into consensus sequences. MiTCR, run with a Q25 quality threshold and the strictest error-elimination algorithm, handled CDR3 identification, clonotype clustering and error correction. Lower-bound total TCR beta diversity was estimated with a nonparametric unseen species model using Euler transformation. The raw public reads went through TCRdb reprocessing: fastp at Q25, MiXCR clone calling, in-frame beta chains kept. Identical CDR3 proteins give one entry, which carries the most common genes and DNA. TCRdb's processing, not the authors' own work, is the source of the V and J calls. This sample gives hundreds of thousands of distinct CDR3 sequences in total; approximately 44% of them show up just once. The ten largest make up around 21% of the sample.

The source is a man aged 60 to 75 in good health. What was sequenced was blood. The chain is assembled from TRBV3-1 and TRBJ2-5; the D region may be TRBD1 or TRBD2, each matching 5 bases equally. For the CDR3, the sequence is CASSPLNRQGPLQETQYF. At the DNA level, the sequence is TGTGCCAGCAGCCCACTCAATCGGCAGGGACCCCTCCAAGAGACCCAGTACTTC.